This entry concerns a single T cell receptor beta chain. Antigen: not known. The sample originates from a study of T cell repertoires in cytomegalovirus infection. Study-wide context: In public TCR beta signatures, there were indications of both CMV infection and matching HLA type.

TCRdb processed the reads anew with MiXCR; each CDR3 protein has one entry. The top ten hold less than 10% of the sample, which has about 680,000 distinct CDR3 sequences, 20% to 25% seen once. Whole-study findings and limits: Of the TCR beta families, the public ones yielded a cumulative frequency that identified carriers of CMV plus the relevant HLA. Predominance within the ex vivo response was attributable to HLA-C-restricted CMV-specific TCR beta clonotypes.

The source of this sequence is a human donor in good health (CMV status not recorded). Some clones in this sample may be carry-over from other donors' samples. The material sequenced was CD8+ T cells from PBMCs.

CDR3 sequence (DNA): TGTGCCAGCAGCTTAGCGGGCGGACGGGTCGATGGCTACACCTTC. Translation gives CASSLAGGRVDGYTF. The gene calls are TRBV7-9 and TRBJ1-2; D is uncertain. Germline V gives CDR1 SEHNR, CDR2 FQNEAQ (reference sequence). The CDR3 is 15 residues long. Trimming stripped 0 bases from V and 6 bases from J, with 14 bases between.